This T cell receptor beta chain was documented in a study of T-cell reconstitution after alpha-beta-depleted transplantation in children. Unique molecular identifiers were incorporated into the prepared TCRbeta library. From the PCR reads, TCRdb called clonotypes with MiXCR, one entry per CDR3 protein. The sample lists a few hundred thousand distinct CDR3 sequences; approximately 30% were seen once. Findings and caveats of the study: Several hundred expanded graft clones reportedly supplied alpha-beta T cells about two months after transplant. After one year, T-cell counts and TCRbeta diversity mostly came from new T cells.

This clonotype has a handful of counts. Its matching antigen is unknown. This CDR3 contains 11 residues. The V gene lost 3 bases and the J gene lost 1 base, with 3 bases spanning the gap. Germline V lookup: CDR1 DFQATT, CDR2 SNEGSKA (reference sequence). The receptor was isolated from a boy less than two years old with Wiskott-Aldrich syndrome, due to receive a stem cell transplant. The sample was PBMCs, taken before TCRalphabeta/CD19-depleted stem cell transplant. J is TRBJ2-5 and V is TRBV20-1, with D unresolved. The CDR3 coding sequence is TGCAGTGCTAGCCCCCAAGAGACCCAGTACTTC. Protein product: CSASPQETQYF.